Each of the 9 T cell receptor beta chains below was sequenced from the same sample in a study of PD-1 blockade in classical Hodgkin lymphoma. The method was immunoSEQ multiplex PCR; TCRdb's version includes in-frame clones alone and lacks a portion of them. Of 8,000 to 8,500 clones listed, approximately 82% are singletons. Regarding time point: cycle 4 day 1 (C4D1), after less than 7 weeks of nivolumab. Patients all relapsed after autologous stem cell transplantation, and there was variation in brentuximab vedotin exposure. From thawed PBMCs, magnetic negative selection was used to isolate the CD8+ T cells. Sequences were derived from CD8+ T cells from blood, sampled before the fourth cycle of nivolumab. These receptors were collected from a human donor with classical Hodgkin lymphoma.

The chain has TRBV6-1 and TRBJ2-1; D is perhaps TRBD1 (5 bases). This CDR3 comprises 18 residues. Germline lookup yields CDR1 MNHNS and CDR2 SASEGT. Trimming left V 1 base short and J 3 bases short, with 19 bases between. CDR3 DNA: TGTGCCAGCAGTGAAGTTGGGCCCGACTGGGGCGGCTACAATGAGCAGTTCTTC. It yields the protein CASSEVGPDWGGYNEQFF.

Only one count was recorded for this clone. V usage is TRBV30 and J usage is TRBJ1-1; unclear D gene. V lost 5 bases, J lost 0 bases, and 13 bases lay in between. Germline assignment: CDR1 GTSNPN and CDR2 SVGIG (reference sequence). This CDR3 is built from 14 residues. CDR3 sequence reads: CAWLPTGMNTEAFF. As DNA, the CDR3 is TGTGCCTGGCTCCCCACCGGGATGAACACTGAAGCTTTCTTT. The full variable domain, rest sourced from reference TRBV30 and TRBJ1-1, is SQTIHQWPATLVQPVGSPLSLECTVEGTSNPNLYWYRQAAGRGLQLLFYSVGIGQISSEVPQNLSASRPQDRQFILSSKKLLLSDSGFYLCAWLPTGMNTEAFFGQGTRLTVV.

This chain links TRBV13 with TRBJ2-1; D unresolved. V lost 5 bases and J 0 bases, leaving 8 bases between the germline ends. CDR3 length: 14 amino acids. Germline V gives CDR1 PRHDT, CDR2 FYEKMQ (reference sequence). CDR3 nucleotide sequence: TGTGCCAGCAGCCCCTCCGACTCCTACAATGAGCAGTTCTTC. Translation: CASSPSDSYNEQFF.

This clone appeared once. This sequence joins TRBV27 and TRBJ2-7; the D is unclear. Germline V gives CDR1 MNHEY, CDR2 SMNVEV (reference sequence). The V gene lost 5 bases and the J gene lost 0 bases, with 11 bases spanning the gap. CDR3 length: 14 residues. CDR3: CASSPSHSSYEQYF. CDR3 DNA: TGTGCCAGCAGTCCATCACATAGCTCCTACGAGCAGTACTTC.

This clone was observed a few times. V gene TRBV6-5 combines with J gene TRBJ1-6; D remains ambiguous. Germline V lookup: CDR1 MNHEY, CDR2 SVGAGI. The CDR3 is made up of 16 amino acids. Trimming shortened V by 2 bases and J by 9 bases, and 17 bases separated the two germline ends. CDR3 sequence reads: CASSYGEGAVTSPLHF. DNA for the CDR3: TGTGCCAGCAGTTACGGTGAGGGAGCCGTGACTTCACCCCTCCACTTT.

J is TRBJ1-1 and V is TRBV15; maybe TRBD1 (5 bases). Germline CDR1 and CDR2: LNHNV and YYDKDF (reference sequence). The CDR3 loop spans 14 amino acids. Trimming stripped 4 bases from V and 2 bases from J, with 11 bases between. The chain's CDR3 is CATSKATDNTEAFF. CDR3 sequence (DNA): TGTGCCACCAGCAAAGCGACAGATAACACTGAAGCTTTCTTT.

V and J are TRBV6-5 and TRBJ1-1; D remains ambiguous. The CDR3 length is 12 residues. Germline V gene lookup returns CDR1 MNHEY and CDR2 SVGAGI. Trimming left V 8 bases short and J 1 base short, with 8 bases between. The CDR3 protein is CASRAGNTEAFF. The CDR3 DNA is TGTGCCAGCCGGGCGGGGAACACTGAAGCTTTCTTT.

The CDR3 loop is CASSLWYRQETQYF. The CDR3, as DNA: TGTGCCAGCAGCTTATGGTACAGACAAGAGACCCAGTACTTC. The chain combines TRBV7-2 with TRBJ2-5; D ambiguous. There are 14 residues in the CDR3. V lost 2 bases and J 2 bases, leaving 9 bases between the germline ends. Germline V gene lookup returns CDR1 SGHTA and CDR2 FQGNSA.

The V call is TRBV6-6, the J call TRBJ2-7; D possibly matches TRBD1 or TRBD2 (5 bases each). This CDR3 contains 14 residues. The germline V gene encodes CDR1 MNHNY and CDR2 SVGAGI (reference sequence). V lost 0 bases to trimming and J lost 3 bases, with 9 bases between them. CDR3 residues: CASSYSGEGYEQYF. In DNA, the CDR3 is TGTGCCAGCAGTTACTCGGGGGAAGGCTACGAGCAGTACTTC.